The clone carrying this T cell receptor (beta chain) has at least ten counts. What it binds is not known. The CDR3 runs to 14 residues. Germline V gene lookup returns CDR1 SGHRS and CDR2 YFSETQ. Trimming cost V 1 base and J 0 bases, with 4 bases left between them. RNA transcripts gave rise to amplified TCR beta CDR3 regions. The HTBI primer set was used in a first-round RT-PCR of the TCR CDR3. Each CDR3 protein gets one entry after TCRdb re-called the multiplex PCR reads with MiXCR. The sample has roughly 260,000 distinct CDR3 sequences, 14% to 15% seen once; the top ten hold 10% to 15%. These data belong to a study of T cells in Graves' hyperthyroidism and ophthalmopathy. About the study: Peripheral blood sampling occurred at initial diagnosis, before any treatment. General study results and limits: The blood repertoire included most of the expanded thyroid clonotypes above 0.001.

The J gene is TRBJ1-4, the V gene TRBV5-1; D not certain. The clonotype was recovered from a woman between 40 and 50 years old with Graves' hyperthyroidism that later progressed to Graves' ophthalmopathy. Sequences were obtained from blood. The CDR3 is CASSLTATNEKLFF. The CDR3 bases are TGCGCCAGCAGCTTGACAGCAACTAATGAAAAACTGTTTTTT.